These 11 T cell receptor beta chains came from one sample sequenced in a study of T cells after posttransplantation cyclophosphamide. Some clones are missing from TCRdb's copy, which holds only in-frame ones; the method was immunoSEQ multiplex PCR. The sample yields tens of thousands of clones, 85% to 95% seen once. What was sequenced was PBMCs. The receptor set was obtained from a young woman in good health and a related stem cell transplant donor.

Here the CDR3 DNA reads TGTGCCAGCAGTCCCCTGGACAGGGATGGGGAGACCCAGTACTTC. It specifies CASSPLDRDGETQYF. The gene calls are TRBV6-6 and TRBJ2-5, with 8 bases fitting TRBD1. Germline V lookup: CDR1 MNHNY, CDR2 SVGAGI (reference sequence). V was pared by 5 bases and J by 5 bases, with 10 bases of the junction left unmatched. The CDR3 is 15 amino acids.

The CDR3 region has the DNA TGTGCCAGTAGTATGGGAAGAGCCGATAATTCACCCCTCCACTTT. Its translation is CASSMGRADNSPLHF. The chain is built from TRBV19 and TRBJ1-6; D is ambiguous. CDR3 size: 15 residues. The V end was cut by 3 bases, the J end by 5 bases, with 11 bases between. Germline loops: CDR1 LNHDA, CDR2 SQIVND (reference sequence).

The rearrangement uses TRBV5-1 and TRBJ2-1, with 7 bases lining up with TRBD1. Losses at the gene ends were 4 bases for V and 4 bases for J; bases not matched to a gene: 8. Germline V gene data show CDR1 as SGHRS and CDR2 as YFSETQ. This CDR3 contains 15 residues. The CDR3 here is CASSEGQPSYNEQFF. The CDR3 DNA reads as TGCGCCAGCAGCGAGGGACAGCCTTCTTACAATGAGCAGTTCTTC.

This chain connects TRBV6-5 to TRBJ1-2; TRBD1 agrees at 7 bases. Germline lookup yields CDR1 MNHEY and CDR2 SVGAGI. The CDR3 is made up of 15 amino acids. The ends lost 5 bases at V and 5 bases at J; junction bases unmatched: 11. CDR3: CASSPQLDRNYGYTF. Written as DNA, the CDR3 is TGTGCCAGCAGTCCCCAATTGGACAGGAATTATGGCTACACCTTC.

V is TRBV5-4 and J is TRBJ1-2; no clear D gene. This CDR3 is built from 13 residues. V lost 0 bases and J 8 bases, leaving 11 bases between the germline ends. CDR1 is SGHNT and CDR2 is YYREEE in the germline V gene (reference sequence). In nucleotides, the CDR3 is TGTGCCAGCAGCTTGGCGGCAGGCGGGGGCTACACCTTC. Translated, it gives CASSLAAGGGYTF.

V is TRBV4-3 and J is TRBJ2-2, with a possible D match to TRBD1 (5 bases). CDR1 is LGHNA, CDR2 YSLEER, per germline. This CDR3 spans 14 amino acids. The V and J ends lost 4 bases and 6 bases respectively, with 12 bases between them. CDR3 nucleotides: TGCGCCAGCAGCCTTGATAGGGGTCCCGGGGAGCTGTTTTTT. This codes for CASSLDRGPGELFF.

Remarks on this clone: Compared with germline, one end of the junction differs, possibly owing to a read error. The CDR3 protein is CASSEGRTGYGYTF. DNA of the CDR3: TGTGCCAGCAGCGAAGGTAGGACAGGCTATGGCTACACCTTC. The V gene is TRBV2, the J gene TRBJ1-2; TRBD1 matches at 7 bases. Germline V CDR1 and CDR2: SNHLY, FYNNEI. This CDR3 region has 14 residues. The full variable domain, with the rest looked up from reference TRBV2 and TRBJ1-2, is EPEVTQTPSHQVTQMGQEVILRCVPISNHLYFYWYRQILGQKVEFLVSFYNNEISEKSEIFDDQFSVERPDGSNFTLKIRSTKLEDSAMYFCASSEGRTGYGYTFGSGTRLTVV.

V usage is TRBV2 and J usage is TRBJ1-2; D gene uncertain. Germline CDR1 and CDR2: SNHLY and FYNNEI. The ends were cut back, 5 bases at V and 2 bases at J, with 9 bases in the middle. This CDR3 has 13 residues. In DNA, the CDR3 is TGTGCCAGCAGTCTGACGGGAAACTATGGCTACACCTTC. Translated, it gives CASSLTGNYGYTF.

V gene TRBV7-2 combines with J gene TRBJ1-1; D is undetermined. The CDR3 runs to 13 residues. Germline-derived CDR1 and CDR2 are SGHTA and FQGNSA. Trimming cost V 5 bases and J 0 bases, with 7 bases left between them. The CDR3 is CASSPSLNTEAFF. The CDR3 DNA sequence: TGTGCCAGCAGCCCATCGTTGAACACTGAAGCTTTCTTT.

This chain connects TRBV18 to TRBJ1-2; D may be TRBD1 (6 bases). Trimming took 0 bases from V and 4 from J, leaving 12 bases between them. Germline-derived CDR1 and CDR2 are KGHSH and LQKENI. The CDR3 is made up of 15 amino acids. The CDR3 region is CASSPPGGASYGYTF. The CDR3 DNA reads as TGTGCCAGCTCACCACCGGGGGGCGCGTCCTATGGCTACACCTTC.

The rearrangement links TRBV14 to TRBJ2-1; D gene unclear. The germline V gene encodes CDR1 SGHDN and CDR2 FVKESK. Trimming shortened V by 1 base and J by 10 bases, and 5 bases separated the two germline ends. The CDR3 is made up of 11 amino acids. The CDR3 DNA follows: TGTGCCAGCAGCCAAGTACGGGAGCAGTTCTTC. Protein sequence: CASSQVREQFF.